This T cell receptor beta chain was sequenced for a study of technical replicates of blood from a few donors. Only in-frame clones appear in the TCRdb table, and some are missing; sequencing was by immunoSEQ multiplex PCR. This sample has almost 90,000 clones, with around 93% found just once. Germline CDR1 and CDR2: SNHLY and FYNNEI. V was clipped by 4 bases and J by 5 bases; unmatched bases: 7. The CDR3 is 15 amino acids. The clonotype originates from a human donor in good health. Sequenced sample: T cells isolated from PBMCs. The V gene is TRBV2, the J gene TRBJ2-2, with 7 bases identical to TRBD1. CDR3 in amino acids: CASSGGTVRTGELFF. CDR3 sequence (DNA): TGTGCCAGCAGTGGGGGGACAGTTCGGACCGGGGAGCTGTTTTTT.